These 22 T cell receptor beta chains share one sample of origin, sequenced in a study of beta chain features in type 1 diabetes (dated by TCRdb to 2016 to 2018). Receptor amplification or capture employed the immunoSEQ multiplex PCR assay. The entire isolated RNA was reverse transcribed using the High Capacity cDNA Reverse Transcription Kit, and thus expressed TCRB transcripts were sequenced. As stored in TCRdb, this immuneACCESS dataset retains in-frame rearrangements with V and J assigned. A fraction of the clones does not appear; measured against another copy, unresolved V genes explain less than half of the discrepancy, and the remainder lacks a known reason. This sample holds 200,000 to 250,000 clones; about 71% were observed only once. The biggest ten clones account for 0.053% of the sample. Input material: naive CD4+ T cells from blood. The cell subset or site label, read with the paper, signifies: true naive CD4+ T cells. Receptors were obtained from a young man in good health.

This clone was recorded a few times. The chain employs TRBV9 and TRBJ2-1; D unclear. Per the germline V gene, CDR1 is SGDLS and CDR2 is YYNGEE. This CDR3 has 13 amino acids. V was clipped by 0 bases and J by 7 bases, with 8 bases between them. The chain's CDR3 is CASSVGPGNEQFF. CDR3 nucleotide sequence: TGTGCCAGCAGCGTAGGGCCTGGAAATGAGCAGTTCTTC.

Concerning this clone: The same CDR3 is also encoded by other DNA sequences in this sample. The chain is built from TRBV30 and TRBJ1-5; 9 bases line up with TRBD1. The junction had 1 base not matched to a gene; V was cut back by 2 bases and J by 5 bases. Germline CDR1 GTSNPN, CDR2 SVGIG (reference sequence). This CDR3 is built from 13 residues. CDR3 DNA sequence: TGTGCCTGGAGTAGGACAGGGGATCAGCCCCAGCATTTT. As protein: CAWSRTGDQPQHF.

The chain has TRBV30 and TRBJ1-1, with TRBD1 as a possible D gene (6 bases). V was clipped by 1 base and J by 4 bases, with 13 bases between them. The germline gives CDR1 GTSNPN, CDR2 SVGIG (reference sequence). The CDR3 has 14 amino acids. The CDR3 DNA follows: TGTGCCTGGAGTGGCCCCAGGGGCTCCACTGAAGCTTTCTTT. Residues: CAWSGPRGSTEAFF.

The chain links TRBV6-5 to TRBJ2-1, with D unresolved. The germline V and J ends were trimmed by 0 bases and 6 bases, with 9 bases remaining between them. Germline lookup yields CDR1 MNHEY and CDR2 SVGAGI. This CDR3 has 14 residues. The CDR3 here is CASSYSPWANEQFF. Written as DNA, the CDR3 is TGTGCCAGCAGTTACTCTCCATGGGCCAATGAGCAGTTCTTC.

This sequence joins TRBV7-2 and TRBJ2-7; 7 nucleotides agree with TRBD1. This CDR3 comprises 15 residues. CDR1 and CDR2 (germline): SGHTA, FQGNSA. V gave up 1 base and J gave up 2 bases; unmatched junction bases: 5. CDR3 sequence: CASSLVGTDPYEQYF. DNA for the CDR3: TGTGCCAGCAGCTTAGTTGGGACAGATCCCTACGAGCAGTACTTC.

DNA for the CDR3: TGTGCCAGCAGCGAGCGGGCCGATCGAAAGGGGAATGAGCAGTTCTTC. Translated, it gives CASSERADRKGNEQFF. This chain connects TRBV9 to TRBJ2-1; D is perhaps TRBD2 (6 bases). Germline loops: CDR1 SGDLS, CDR2 YYNGEE. V was clipped by 3 bases and J by 7 bases, with 20 bases between them. This CDR3 region has 16 residues.

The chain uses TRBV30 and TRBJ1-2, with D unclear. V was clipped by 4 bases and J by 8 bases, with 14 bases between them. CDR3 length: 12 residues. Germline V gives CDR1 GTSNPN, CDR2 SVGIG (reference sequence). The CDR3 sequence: CAWMRPLEGYTF. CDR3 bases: TGTGCCTGGATGAGGCCCCTGGAGGGCTACACCTTC.

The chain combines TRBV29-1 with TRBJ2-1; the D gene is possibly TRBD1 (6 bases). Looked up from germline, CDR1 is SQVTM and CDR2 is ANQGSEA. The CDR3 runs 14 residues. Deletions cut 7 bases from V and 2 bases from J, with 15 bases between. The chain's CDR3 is CSGASRGAYNEQFF. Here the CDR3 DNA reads TGCAGCGGCGCATCCAGGGGTGCCTACAATGAGCAGTTCTTC.

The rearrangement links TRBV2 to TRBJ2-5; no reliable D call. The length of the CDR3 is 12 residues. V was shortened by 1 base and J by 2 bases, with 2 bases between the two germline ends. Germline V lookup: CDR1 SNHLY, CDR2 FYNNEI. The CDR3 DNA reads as TGTGCCAGCAGTGAAGTTCAAGAGACCCAGTACTTC. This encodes CASSEVQETQYF.

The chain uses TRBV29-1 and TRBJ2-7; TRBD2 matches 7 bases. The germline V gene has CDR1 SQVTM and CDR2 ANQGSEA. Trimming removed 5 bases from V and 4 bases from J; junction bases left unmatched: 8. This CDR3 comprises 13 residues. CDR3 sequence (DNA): TGCAGCGTTAGGGCTAGCGGAGCGTACGAGCAGTACTTC. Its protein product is CSVRASGAYEQYF.

CDR3 coding DNA: TGCAGCGTTGAAACTGGGAACACCGGGGAGCTGTTTTTT. Residues: CSVETGNTGELFF. The J gene is TRBJ2-2, the V gene TRBV29-1; D is unclear. The germline V and J ends were trimmed by 2 bases and 1 base, with 5 bases remaining between them. Germline CDR1 reads SQVTM; CDR2 reads ANQGSEA. The CDR3 runs 13 residues.

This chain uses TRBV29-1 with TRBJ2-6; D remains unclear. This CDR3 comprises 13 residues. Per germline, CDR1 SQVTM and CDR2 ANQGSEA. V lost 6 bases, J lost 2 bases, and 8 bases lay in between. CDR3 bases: TGCAGCGTCTGGGAACCTGGGGCCAACGTCCTGACTTTC. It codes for CSVWEPGANVLTF.

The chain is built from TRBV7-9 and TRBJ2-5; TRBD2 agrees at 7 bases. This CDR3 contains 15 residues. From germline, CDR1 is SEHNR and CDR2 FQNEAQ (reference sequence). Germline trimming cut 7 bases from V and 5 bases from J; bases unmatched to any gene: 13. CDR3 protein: CASTLGREFGETQYF. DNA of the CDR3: TGTGCCAGCACGCTGGGGCGGGAGTTTGGTGAGACCCAGTACTTC.

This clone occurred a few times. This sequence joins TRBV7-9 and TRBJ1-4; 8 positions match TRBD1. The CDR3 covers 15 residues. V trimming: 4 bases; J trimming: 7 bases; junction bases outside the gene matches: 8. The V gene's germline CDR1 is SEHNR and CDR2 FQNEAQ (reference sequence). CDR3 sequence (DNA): TGTGCCAGCAGCTCCATACCGGGACAGGCTGAAAAACTGTTTTTT. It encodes CASSSIPGQAEKLFF.

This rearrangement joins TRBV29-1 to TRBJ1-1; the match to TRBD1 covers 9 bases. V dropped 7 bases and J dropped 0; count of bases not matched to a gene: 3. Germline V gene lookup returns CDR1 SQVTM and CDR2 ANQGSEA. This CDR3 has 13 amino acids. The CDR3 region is CSATGGLNTEAFF. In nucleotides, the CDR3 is TGCAGCGCTACAGGGGGCCTGAACACTGAAGCTTTCTTT.

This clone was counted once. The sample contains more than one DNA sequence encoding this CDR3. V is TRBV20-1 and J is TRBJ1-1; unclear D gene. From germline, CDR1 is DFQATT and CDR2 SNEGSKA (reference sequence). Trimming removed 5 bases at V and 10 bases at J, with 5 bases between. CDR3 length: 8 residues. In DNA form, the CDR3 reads TGCAGTGCTCCTGGAGCTTTCTTT. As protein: CSAPGAFF.

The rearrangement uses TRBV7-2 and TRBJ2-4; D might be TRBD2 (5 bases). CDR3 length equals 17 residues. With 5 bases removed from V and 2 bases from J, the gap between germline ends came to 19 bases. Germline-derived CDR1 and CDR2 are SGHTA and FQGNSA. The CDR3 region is CASSKDPGRLTKNIQYF. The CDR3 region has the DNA TGTGCCAGCAGCAAAGATCCCGGCAGACTAACCAAAAACATTCAGTACTTC.

The CDR3 bases are TGTGCCACCAGGGACGGTGACTATGGCTACACCTTC. It translates to CATRDGDYGYTF. The rearrangement joins TRBV19 to TRBJ1-2, with TRBD1 as a possible D gene (5 bases). Trimming pared 10 bases from V and 3 bases from J, leaving 12 bases between. CDR1 and CDR2 from the germline V gene are LNHDA and SQIVND (reference sequence). This CDR3 comprises 12 residues.

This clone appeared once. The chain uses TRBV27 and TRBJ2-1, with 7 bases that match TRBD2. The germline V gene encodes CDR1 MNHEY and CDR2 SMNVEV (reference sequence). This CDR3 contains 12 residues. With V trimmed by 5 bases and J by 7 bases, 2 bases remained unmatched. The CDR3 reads CASSLSGNEQFF. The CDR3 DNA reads TGTGCCAGCAGTCTTAGCGGGAATGAGCAGTTCTTC.

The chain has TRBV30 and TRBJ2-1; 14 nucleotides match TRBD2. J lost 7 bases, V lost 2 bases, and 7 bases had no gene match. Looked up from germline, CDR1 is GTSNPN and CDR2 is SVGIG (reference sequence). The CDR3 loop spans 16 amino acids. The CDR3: CAWSLGLAGAGNEQFF. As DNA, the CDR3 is TGTGCCTGGAGTTTGGGACTAGCGGGGGCCGGGAATGAGCAGTTCTTC.

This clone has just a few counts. CDR3 sequence: CASSHRDSTDTQYF. The CDR3 DNA sequence: TGTGCCAGCAGTCATAGGGACAGCACAGATACGCAGTATTTT. The rearrangement joins TRBV11-2 to TRBJ2-3; tentatively, D is TRBD1 or TRBD2 (5 bases each). CDR1 and CDR2 (germline): SGHAT, FQNNGV. Trimming pared 6 bases from V and 0 bases from J, leaving 10 bases between. This CDR3 has 14 amino acids.

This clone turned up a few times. DNA of the CDR3: TGTGCCAGCATGTCTTCGCGGGAGGCAGATACGCAGTATTTT. It translates to CASMSSREADTQYF. V gene TRBV5-4 combines with J gene TRBJ2-3; 8 nucleotides match TRBD2. After removal of 6 bases from V and 4 bases from J, the junction contained 7 bases not matched to a gene. The CDR3 runs 14 residues. In germline, CDR1 is SGHNT, CDR2 YYREEE (reference sequence).